This record covers a single TCR beta chain. Its antigen is unidentified. TCRdb reprocessed the 5' RACE reads via MiXCR and lists one record per CDR3 protein. Among around 480,000 distinct CDR3 sequences listed, 13% to 15% were seen once. These data belong to a study of identical twins. The length of the CDR3 is 13 residues. Germline CDR1 reads SGHNT; CDR2 reads YENEEA. Trimming cost V 5 bases and J 9 bases, with 15 bases left between them. Whole-study results and caveats: Insertions ran lower in abundant cord blood beta clonotypes, though not in memory repertoires.

The data also belong to a second study, concerning yellow fever vaccine responses in identical twins.

Sequencing was performed on CD4+ T cells sorted from blood. This rearrangement joins TRBV11-3 to TRBJ2-3; tentatively, D is TRBD1 (6 bases). The sequence was obtained from a woman aged 18-29 years in good health. The chain's CDR3 is CASSPDGQGTQYF. The CDR3 nucleotides read TGTGCCAGCAGCCCAGACGGCCAGGGGACGCAGTATTTT. The whole variable domain, filled in from reference TRBV11-3 and TRBJ2-3, reads EAGVVQSPRYKIIEKKQPVAFWCNPISGHNTLYWYLQNLGQGPELLIRYENEEAVDDSQLPKDRFSAERLKGVDSTLKIQPAELGDSAVYLCASSPDGQGTQYFGPGTRLTVL.